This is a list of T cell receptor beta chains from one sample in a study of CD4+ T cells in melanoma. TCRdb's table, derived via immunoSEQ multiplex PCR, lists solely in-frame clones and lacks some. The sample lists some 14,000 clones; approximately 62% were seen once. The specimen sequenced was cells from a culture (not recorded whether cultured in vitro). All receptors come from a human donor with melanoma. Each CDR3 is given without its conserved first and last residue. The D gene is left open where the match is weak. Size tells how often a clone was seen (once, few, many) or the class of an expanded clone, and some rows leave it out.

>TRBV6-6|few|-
ASSYSGGRVGYT
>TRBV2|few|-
ASSEYSGNTEAF
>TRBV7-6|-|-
ASSSFGGRWETQY
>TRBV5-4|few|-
ASSLEQGRGYGYT
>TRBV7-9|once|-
ASSFVDGTQY
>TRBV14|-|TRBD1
ASSQLTDRAEAF
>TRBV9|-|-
ASSGPGTNYGYT
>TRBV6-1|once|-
ASKNSVYNEKLF
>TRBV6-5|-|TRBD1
ASSYLTGNHEQY
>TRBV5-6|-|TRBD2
ASSKGLAGLGQETQY
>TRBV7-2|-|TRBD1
ASSGGTGREQY
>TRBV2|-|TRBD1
ASRTGLSNQPQH
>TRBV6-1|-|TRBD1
ASTAMDRGTTEAF
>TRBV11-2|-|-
ASSGSSGADRYEQY
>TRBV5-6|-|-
ASSPTDHPAEAF
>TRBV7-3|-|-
ASSPDLGSNTQY
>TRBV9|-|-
ASSVVGIPTGELF
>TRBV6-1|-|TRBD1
AIPTGGSTSPLH
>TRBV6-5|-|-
ASSYWQGTEAF
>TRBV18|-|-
ASSRQTTSGANVLT
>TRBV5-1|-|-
ASNPAGTYNEQF
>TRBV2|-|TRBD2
ASNGRGGPSDTQY
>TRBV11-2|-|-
ASSLDMGGNEQF
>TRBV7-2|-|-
ASSLVFTETQY
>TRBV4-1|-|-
ASSPGPLIGATEAF
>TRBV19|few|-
ASSRAAGHKSGANVLT
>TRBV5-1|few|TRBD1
ASSLATGVGGTEAF
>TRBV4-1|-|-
ASSQESPRYRVGETQY